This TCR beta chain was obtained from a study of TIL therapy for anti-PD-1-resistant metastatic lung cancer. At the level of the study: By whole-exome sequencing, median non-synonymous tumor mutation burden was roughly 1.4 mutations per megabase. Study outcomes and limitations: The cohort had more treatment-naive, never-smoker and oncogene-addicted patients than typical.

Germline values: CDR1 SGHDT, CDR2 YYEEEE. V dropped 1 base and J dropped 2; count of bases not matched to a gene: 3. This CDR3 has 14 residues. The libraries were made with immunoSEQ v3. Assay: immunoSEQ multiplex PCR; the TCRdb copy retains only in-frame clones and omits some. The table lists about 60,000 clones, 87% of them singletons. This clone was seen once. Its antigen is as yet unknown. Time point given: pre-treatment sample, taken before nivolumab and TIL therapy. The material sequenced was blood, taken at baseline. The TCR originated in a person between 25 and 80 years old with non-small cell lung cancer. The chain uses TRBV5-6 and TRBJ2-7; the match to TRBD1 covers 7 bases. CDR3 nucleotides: TGTGCCAGCAGCTTGCGTCAGGGGGCCTACGAGCAGTACTTC. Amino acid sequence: CASSLRQGAYEQYF. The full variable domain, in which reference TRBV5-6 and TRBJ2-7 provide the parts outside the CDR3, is DAGVTQSPTHLIKTRGQQVTLRCSPKSGHDTVSWYQQALGQGPQFIFQYYEEEERQRGNFPDRFSGHQFPNYSSELNVNALLLGDSALYLCASSLRQGAYEQYFGPGTRLTVT.